This T cell receptor beta chain was sequenced during a study of blood T cells in healthy people across ages. Study information: Template switching recovered approximately one barcoded beta molecule for every two T cells.

Germline CDR1 is SGHAT and CDR2 is FQNNGV. Trimming removed 4 bases from V and 4 bases from J, with 13 bases in between. CDR3 length equals 14 residues. Next came a second PCR, run for about 6 to 11 cycles, which used a sample-barcoded 5' primer along with a J-beta primer mix. MiXCR was run by TCRdb on the 5' RACE reads, yielding one entry per CDR3 protein. This sample yields approximately 880,000 distinct CDR3 sequences, of which about 48% are seen a single time; about an eighth belongs to the top ten. This TCR was recovered from a man aged 25-45 years in good health. The chain uses TRBV11-2 and TRBJ1-2; D not resolved. Input material: blood. Here the CDR3 reads CASSSDGSPYGYTF. The CDR3 nucleotides read TGTGCCAGCAGCTCTGACGGTTCCCCCTATGGCTACACCTTC.